The rows below give T cell receptor beta chains drawn from one sample of a study of cytomegalovirus exposure and HLA in healthy donors. Measured with immunoSEQ multiplex PCR; TCRdb has only the in-frame clones, and not every one. The sample contains some 100,000 clones, 79% of which appear only once. What was sequenced was PBMCs. These receptors were obtained from a female donor in good health and CMV-seropositive. CDR3s include the opening cysteine and the closing phenylalanine or tryptophan. D genes are given only for firm matches. The size entry is marked missing in some rows and otherwise reads once, few, many or a size class.

J gene: TRBJ2-1
V gene: TRBV6-1
D gene: TRBD2
clone size: .
CDR3 protein: CASRLLSGGQFF
CDR3 DNA: TGTGCCAGCAGGCTTCTCAGCGGGGGGCAGTTCTTC

J gene: TRBJ2-1
V gene: TRBV19
D gene: TRBD2
clone size: .
CDR3 protein: CASSMSVWREFNNEQFF
CDR3 DNA: TGTGCCAGTAGTATGAGCGTCTGGCGGGAGTTCAACAATGAGCAGTTCTTC

J gene: TRBJ1-2
V gene: TRBV28
D gene: TRBD1
clone size: few
CDR3 protein: CASSLIVSGQGSGGYTF
CDR3 DNA: TGTGCCAGCAGTTTAATCGTTTCGGGACAGGGTTCCGGTGGCTACACCTTC

J gene: TRBJ2-3
V gene: TRBV6-4
D gene: TRBD2
clone size: .
CDR3 protein: CASSASGSGTDTQYF
CDR3 DNA: TGTGCCAGCAGTGCCAGCGGGAGCGGCACAGATACGCAGTATTTT

J gene: TRBJ1-1
V gene: TRBV7-9
D gene: .
clone size: .
CDR3 protein: CASSKDRGRNTEAFF
CDR3 DNA: TGTGCCAGCAGCAAAGACCGGGGTAGGAACACTGAAGCTTTCTTT

J gene: TRBJ1-6
V gene: TRBV2
D gene: .
clone size: .
CDR3 protein: CASRARQVNSPLHF
CDR3 DNA: TGTGCCAGCAGGGCGAGACAGGTTAATTCACCCCTCCACTTT

J gene: TRBJ2-7
V gene: TRBV7-2
D gene: TRBD1
clone size: .
CDR3 protein: CASSPPRQGAYEQYF
CDR3 DNA: TGTGCCAGCAGCCCGCCCCGACAGGGGGCGTACGAGCAGTACTTC

J gene: TRBJ2-1
V gene: TRBV7-2
D gene: .
clone size: .
CDR3 protein: CASSPDEQFF
CDR3 DNA: TGTGCCAGCAGCCCGGATGAGCAGTTCTTC

J gene: TRBJ1-4
V gene: TRBV7-2
D gene: .
clone size: few
CDR3 protein: CASSPRRANEKLFF
CDR3 DNA: TGTGCCAGCAGCCCACGGAGGGCTAATGAAAAACTGTTTTTT

J gene: TRBJ1-1
V gene: TRBV18
D gene: .
clone size: .
CDR3 protein: CASSPPSPQGTEAFF
CDR3 DNA: TGTGCCAGCTCACCACCAAGTCCCCAGGGGACTGAAGCTTTCTTT

J gene: TRBJ2-1
V gene: TRBV4-2
D gene: .
clone size: .
CDR3 protein: CASSQDPVGVGGNNEQFF
CDR3 DNA: TGTGCCAGCAGCCAAGATCCTGTCGGAGTAGGGGGAAACAATGAGCAGTTCTTC